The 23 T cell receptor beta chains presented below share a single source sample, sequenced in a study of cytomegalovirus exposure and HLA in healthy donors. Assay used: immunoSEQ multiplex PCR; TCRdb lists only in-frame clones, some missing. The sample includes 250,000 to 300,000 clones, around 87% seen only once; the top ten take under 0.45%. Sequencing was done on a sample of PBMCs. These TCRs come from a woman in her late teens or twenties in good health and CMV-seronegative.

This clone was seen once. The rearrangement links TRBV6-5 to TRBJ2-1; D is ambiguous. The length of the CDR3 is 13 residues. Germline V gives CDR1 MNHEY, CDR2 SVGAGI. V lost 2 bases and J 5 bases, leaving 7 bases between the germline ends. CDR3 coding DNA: TGTGCCAGCAGTTACCCCGGTAACAATGAGCAGTTCTTC. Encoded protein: CASSYPGNNEQFF.

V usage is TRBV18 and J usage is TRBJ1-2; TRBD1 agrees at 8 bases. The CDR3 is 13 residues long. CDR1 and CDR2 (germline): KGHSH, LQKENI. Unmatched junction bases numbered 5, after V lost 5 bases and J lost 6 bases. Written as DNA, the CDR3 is TGTGCCAGCTCAAGGACAGGGACCGATGGCTACACCTTC. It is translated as CASSRTGTDGYTF.

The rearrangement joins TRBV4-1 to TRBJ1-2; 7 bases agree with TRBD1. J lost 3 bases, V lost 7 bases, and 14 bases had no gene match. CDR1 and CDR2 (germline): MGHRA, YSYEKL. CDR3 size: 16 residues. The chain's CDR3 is CASTARGEFFDYGYTF. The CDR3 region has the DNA TGCGCCAGCACTGCCAGGGGGGAGTTTTTTGACTATGGCTACACCTTC.

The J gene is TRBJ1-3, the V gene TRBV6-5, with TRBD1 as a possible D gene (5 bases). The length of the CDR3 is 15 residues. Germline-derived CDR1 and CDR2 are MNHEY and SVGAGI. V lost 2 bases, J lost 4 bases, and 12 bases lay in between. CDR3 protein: CASSYGWQGGNTIYF. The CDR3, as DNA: TGTGCCAGCAGTTACGGATGGCAGGGAGGAAACACCATATATTTT.

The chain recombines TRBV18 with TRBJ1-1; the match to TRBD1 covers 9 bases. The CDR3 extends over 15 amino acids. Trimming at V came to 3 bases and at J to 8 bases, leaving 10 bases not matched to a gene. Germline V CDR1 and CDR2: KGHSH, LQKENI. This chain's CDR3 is CASSPDRGYRSEAFF. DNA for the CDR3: TGTGCCAGCTCACCGGACAGGGGTTATAGGAGCGAAGCTTTCTTT.

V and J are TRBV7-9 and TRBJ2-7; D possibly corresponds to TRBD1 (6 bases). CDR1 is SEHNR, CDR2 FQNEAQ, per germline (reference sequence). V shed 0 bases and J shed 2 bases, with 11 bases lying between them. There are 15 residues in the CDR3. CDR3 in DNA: TGTGCCAGCAGCTTAGCGGCAGGGGACACCTACGAGCAGTACTTC. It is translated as CASSLAAGDTYEQYF.

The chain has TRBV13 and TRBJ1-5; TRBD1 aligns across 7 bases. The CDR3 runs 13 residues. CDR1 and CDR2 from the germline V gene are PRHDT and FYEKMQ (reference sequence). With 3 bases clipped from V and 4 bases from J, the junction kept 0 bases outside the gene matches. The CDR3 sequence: CASSLTGNQPQHF. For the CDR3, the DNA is TGTGCCAGCAGCTTGACAGGGAATCAGCCCCAGCATTTT.

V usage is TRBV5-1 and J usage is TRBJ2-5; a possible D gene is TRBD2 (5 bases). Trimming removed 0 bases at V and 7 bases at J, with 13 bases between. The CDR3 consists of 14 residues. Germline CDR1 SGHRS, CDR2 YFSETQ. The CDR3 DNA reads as TGCGCCAGCAGCTTGGAGGCGGGTTCGGGGACCCAGTACTTC. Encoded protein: CASSLEAGSGTQYF. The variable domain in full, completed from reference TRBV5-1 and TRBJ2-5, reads KAGVTQTPRYLIKTRGQQVTLSCSPISGHRSVSWYQQTPGQGLQFLFEYFSETQRNKGNFPGRFSGRQFSNSRSEMNVSTLELGDSALYLCASSLEAGSGTQYFGPGTRLLVL.

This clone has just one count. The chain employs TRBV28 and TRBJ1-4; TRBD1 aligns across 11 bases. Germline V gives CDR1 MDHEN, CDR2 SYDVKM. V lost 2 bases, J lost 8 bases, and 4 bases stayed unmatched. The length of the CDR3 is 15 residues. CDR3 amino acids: CASSLNGQGAEKLFF. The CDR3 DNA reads TGTGCCAGCAGTTTAAATGGACAGGGGGCCGAAAAACTGTTTTTT.

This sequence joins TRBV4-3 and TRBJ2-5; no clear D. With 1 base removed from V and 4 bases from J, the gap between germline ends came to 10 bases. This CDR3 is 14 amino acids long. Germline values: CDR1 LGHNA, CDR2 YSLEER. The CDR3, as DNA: TGCGCCAGCAGCCAAGTCGGTGGTTTAGAGACCCAGTACTTC. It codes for CASSQVGGLETQYF.

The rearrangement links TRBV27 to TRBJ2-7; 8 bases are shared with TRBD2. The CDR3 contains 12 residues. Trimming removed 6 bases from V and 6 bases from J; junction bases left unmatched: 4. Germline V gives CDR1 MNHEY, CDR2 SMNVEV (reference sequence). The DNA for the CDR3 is TGTGCCAGCAGACTTAGCGGGGCCGAGCAGTACGTC. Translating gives CASRLSGAEQYV.

The CDR3 coding sequence is TGTGCCAGCAGTTTATCGAGGGGGACAAAGACCTACGAGCAGTACTTC. It codes for CASSLSRGTKTYEQYF. The chain combines TRBV27 with TRBJ2-7, with D possibly matching TRBD1 (6 bases). This CDR3 spans 16 amino acids. V lost 0 bases and J 2 bases, leaving 14 bases between the germline ends. Germline-derived CDR1 and CDR2 are MNHEY and SMNVEV (reference sequence).

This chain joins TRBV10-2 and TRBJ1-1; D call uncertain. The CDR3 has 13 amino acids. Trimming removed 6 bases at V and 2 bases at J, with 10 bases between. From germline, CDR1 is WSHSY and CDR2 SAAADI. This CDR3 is CASRLTSNTEAFF. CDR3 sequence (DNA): TGCGCCAGCAGGTTGACATCTAACACTGAAGCTTTCTTT.

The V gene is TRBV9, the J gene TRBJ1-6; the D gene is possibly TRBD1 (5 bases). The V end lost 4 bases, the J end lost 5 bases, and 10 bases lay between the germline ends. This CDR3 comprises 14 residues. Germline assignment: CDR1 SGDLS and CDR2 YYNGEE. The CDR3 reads CASSLTQDNSPLHF. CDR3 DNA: TGTGCCAGCAGCCTGACACAGGATAATTCACCCCTCCACTTT.

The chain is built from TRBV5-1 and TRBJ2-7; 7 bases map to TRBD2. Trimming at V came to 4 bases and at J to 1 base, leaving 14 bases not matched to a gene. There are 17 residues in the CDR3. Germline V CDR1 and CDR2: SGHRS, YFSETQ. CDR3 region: CASSVGSFAGVSYEQYV. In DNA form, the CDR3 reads TGCGCCAGCAGCGTGGGTTCGTTTGCGGGAGTTTCCTACGAGCAGTACGTC.

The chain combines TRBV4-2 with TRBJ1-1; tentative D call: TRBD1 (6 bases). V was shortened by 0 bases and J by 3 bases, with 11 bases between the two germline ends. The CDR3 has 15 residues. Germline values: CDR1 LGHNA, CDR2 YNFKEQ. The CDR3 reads CASSQDGAGDTEAFF. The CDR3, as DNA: TGTGCCAGCAGCCAAGACGGGGCAGGGGACACTGAAGCTTTCTTT.

DNA of the CDR3: TGTGCCAGCAGTTCAGGGCCCCCCGGGGCCAACGTCCTGACTTTC. Its translation is CASSSGPPGANVLTF. The V gene is TRBV27, the J gene TRBJ2-6, with D maybe TRBD1 (5 bases). V gave up 4 bases and J gave up 4 bases, with 11 bases separating them. CDR1 is MNHEY and CDR2 is SMNVEV in the germline V gene (reference sequence). The CDR3 totals 15 residues.

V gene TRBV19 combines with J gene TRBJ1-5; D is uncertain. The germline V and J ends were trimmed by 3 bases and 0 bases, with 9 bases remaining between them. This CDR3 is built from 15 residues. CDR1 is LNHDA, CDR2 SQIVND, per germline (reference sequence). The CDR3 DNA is TGTGCCAGTAGTATGAAAAGCCATAGCAATCAGCCCCAGCATTTT. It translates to CASSMKSHSNQPQHF.

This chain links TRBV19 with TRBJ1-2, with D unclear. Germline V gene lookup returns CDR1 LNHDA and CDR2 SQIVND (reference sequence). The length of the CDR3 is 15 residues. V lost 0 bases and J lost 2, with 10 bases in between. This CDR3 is CASSIDPLSNYGYTF. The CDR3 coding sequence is TGTGCCAGTAGTATAGATCCACTATCGAACTATGGCTACACCTTC. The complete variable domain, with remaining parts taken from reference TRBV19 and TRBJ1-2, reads DGGITQSPKYLFRKEGQNVTLSCEQNLNHDAMYWYRQDPGQGLRLIYYSQIVNDFQKGDIAEGYSVSREKKESFPLTVTSAQKNPTAFYLCASSIDPLSNYGYTFGSGTRLTVV.

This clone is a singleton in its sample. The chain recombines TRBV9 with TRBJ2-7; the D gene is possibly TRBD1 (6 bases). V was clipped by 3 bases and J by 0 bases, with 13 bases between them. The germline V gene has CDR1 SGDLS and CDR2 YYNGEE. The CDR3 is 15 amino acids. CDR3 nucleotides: TGTGCCAGCAGCGCACCCGGGGACAACTCCTACGAGCAGTACTTC. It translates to CASSAPGDNSYEQYF. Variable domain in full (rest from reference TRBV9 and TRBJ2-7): DSGVTQTPKHLITATGQRVTLRCSPRSGDLSVYWYQQSLDQGLQFLIQYYNGEERAKGNILERFSAQQFPDLHSELNLSSLELGDSALYFCASSAPGDNSYEQYFGPGTRLTVT.

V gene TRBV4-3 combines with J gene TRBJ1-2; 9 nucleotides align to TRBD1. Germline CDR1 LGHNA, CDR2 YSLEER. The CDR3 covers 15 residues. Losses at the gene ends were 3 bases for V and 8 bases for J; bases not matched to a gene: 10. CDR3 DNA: TGCGCCAGCAGCCACGGAACAGGGGGCACGATGGGCTACACCTTC. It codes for CASSHGTGGTMGYTF.

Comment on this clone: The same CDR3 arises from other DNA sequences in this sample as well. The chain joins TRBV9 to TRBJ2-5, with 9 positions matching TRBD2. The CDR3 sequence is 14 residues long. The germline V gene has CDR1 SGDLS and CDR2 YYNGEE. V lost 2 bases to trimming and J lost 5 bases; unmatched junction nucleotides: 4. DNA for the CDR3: TGTGCCAGCAGCGTTGCGGGGGGGCCGGAGACCCAGTACTTC. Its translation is CASSVAGGPETQYF.

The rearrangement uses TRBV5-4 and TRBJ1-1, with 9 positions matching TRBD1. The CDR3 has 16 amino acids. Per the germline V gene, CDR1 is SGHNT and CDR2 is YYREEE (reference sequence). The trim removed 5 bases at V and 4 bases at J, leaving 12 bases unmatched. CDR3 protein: CASSHGQGYRGTEAFF. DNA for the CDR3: TGTGCCAGCAGTCACGGACAGGGGTACCGGGGCACTGAAGCTTTCTTT. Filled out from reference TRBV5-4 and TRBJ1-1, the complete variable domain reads ETGVTQSPTHLIKTRGQQVTLRCSSQSGHNTVSWYQQALGQGPQFIFQYYREEENGRGNFPPRFSGLQFPNYSSELNVNALELDDSALYLCASSHGQGYRGTEAFFGQGTRLTVV.